The rows below give T cell receptor beta chains drawn from one sample of a study of CD8 T cells in Susac syndrome. Each CDR3 protein is one row after TCRdb ran MiXCR on the immunoSEQ multiplex PCR reads. The sample holds around 170,000 distinct CDR3 sequences, roughly 92% seen once. Material for sequencing was CD4+ T cells from PBMCs. The receptors derive from a human donor with Susac syndrome. Each CDR3 is given without its conserved first and last residue.

>TRBV2|TRBJ1-1
ARGNGDTEAF
>TRBV6-5|TRBJ1-2
ASSYSDQGGGYT
>TRBV2|TRBJ2-1
ASSPRTSSNEQF
>TRBV7-2|TRBJ2-1
ASSLFSGGAAF
>TRBV4-3|TRBJ2-2
ASSQEDRESGELF
>TRBV12-3/TRBV12-4|TRBJ1-1
ASTLIQGTEAF
>TRBV30|TRBJ2-1
AWRGFNEQF
>TRBV6-2/TRBV6-3|TRBJ2-2
ASSTGQGNTGELF
>TRBV7-9|TRBJ2-5
ASSPTSGGAGETQY
>TRBV20-1|TRBJ1-2
SASNPGTAGYT
>TRBV7-8|TRBJ1-5
ASSLSSQNQNQPQH
>TRBV20-1|TRBJ2-3
SARDFFSGGFDTDTQY
>TRBV12-3/TRBV12-4|TRBJ1-1
ASSQTAYEAF
>TRBV19|TRBJ1-1
ASISPGQGRTEAF
>TRBV5-4|TRBJ2-3
ASSLPGGDYTDTQY
>TRBV12-3/TRBV12-4|TRBJ2-7
ASSLWGPTYEQY
>TRBV27|TRBJ1-2
ASSLSGQVYGYT
>TRBV29-1|TRBJ1-1
SAWAGIDTEAF
>TRBV9|TRBJ2-5
ASSRDGGQETQY
>TRBV6-5|TRBJ1-1
ASTNTPPPRTF
>TRBV7-7|TRBJ2-3
ASSQIAGSDTQY
>TRBV4-2|TRBJ2-1
ASSLNGDKYNEQF
>TRBV12-3/TRBV12-4|TRBJ1-3
ASTAYSGNTIY
>TRBV29-1|TRBJ1-2
SVRPANYGYT
>TRBV20-1|TRBJ2-5
SASLRGGAQETQY
>TRBV9|TRBJ1-2
ASSGGVGSGGYGYT
>TRBV19|TRBJ1-1
ASSSGQGLNTEAF
>TRBV5-4|TRBJ2-1
ASSFGGRDRNEQF
>TRBV3-1|TRBJ2-1
ASSQEGSGGPGGEQF
>TRBV7-2|TRBJ1-5
ASSPDPLEPQH
>TRBV12-3/TRBV12-4|TRBJ1-4
ASSGGGQGREEKLF